The 2 T cell receptor beta chains listed next were all sequenced from one sample in a study of PD-1 blockade in classical Hodgkin lymphoma. TCRdb's table, derived via immunoSEQ multiplex PCR, lists solely in-frame clones and lacks some. The table has around 20,000 clones, approximately 80% seen once. The time point is: cycle 4 day 1 (C4D1), after less than 7 weeks of nivolumab. Every patient relapsed after autologous stem cell transplantation, and brentuximab vedotin exposure varied. This sample comprised peripheral blood mononuclear cells (PBMCs), obtained before the fourth cycle of nivolumab. The receptors stem from a human donor with classical Hodgkin lymphoma.

The DNA of the CDR3 is TGCGCCAGCACCCTACGAGGGACCACAGATACGCAGTATTTT. It encodes CASTLRGTTDTQYF. The chain has TRBV5-1 and TRBJ2-3; perhaps D is TRBD1 or TRBD2 (5 bases each). The CDR3 has 14 residues. Germline V lookup: CDR1 SGHRS, CDR2 YFSETQ. Trimming took off 6 bases at V and 2 bases at J, with 13 bases between the two ends.

The chain carries TRBV28 and TRBJ2-5; D not resolved. Trimming took off 10 bases at V and 5 bases at J, with 8 bases between the two ends. The CDR3 runs 10 residues. Germline CDR1 reads MDHEN; CDR2 reads SYDVKM. The CDR3 loop reads CATPCETQYF. The DNA for the CDR3 is TGTGCCACCCCCTGTGAGACCCAGTACTTC. The full variable domain, with the rest looked up from reference TRBV28 and TRBJ2-5, is DVKVTQSSRYLVKRTGEKVFLECVQDMDHENMFWYRQDPGLGLRLIYFSYDVKMKEKGDIPEGYSVSREKKERFSLILESASTNQTSMYLCATPCETQYFGPGTRLLVL.